The present T cell receptor (beta chain) was sequenced within a study of regulatory T cells in long-lasting Graves disease. Findings and limits, study-wide: With 2,500 to 3,500 shared public clonotypes, persistent patients exceeded new patients, who shared 966.

This clonotype was picked up many times. Its specificity is not known. Arm-PCR of CDR3 regions with iRepertoire HTBI primers generated TCR beta libraries. TCRdb re-derived calls from the multiplex PCR reads in MiXCR, one entry per CDR3 protein. The sample contains about 610,000 distinct CDR3 sequences, roughly 15% of which appear only once. Time point indicated: newly diagnosed GD, antithyroid drugs for less than 3 months. The TCR library was made from RNA extracted from PBMCs. These data were likewise used in another study, on T cells in Graves' hyperthyroidism and ophthalmopathy. That work adds: A patient was excluded if there was uncontrolled infection, other autoimmune disease, pregnancy or lactation.

The input for sequencing was peripheral blood mononuclear cells (PBMCs), taken at new diagnosis, from a patient treated with antithyroid drugs. The clonotype was recovered from a man between 18 and 35 years old with Graves disease.

The CDR3 loop is CASSLGGSGTIYEQFF. CDR3 coding DNA: TGTGCCAGCAGTTTAGGTGGTAGCGGGACGATCTATGAGCAGTTCTTC. The gene calls are TRBV28 and TRBJ2-1, with 8 bases matching TRBD2. Germline V gives CDR1 MDHEN, CDR2 SYDVKM. This CDR3 has 16 residues. The J segment lost 8 bases and the V segment lost 2 bases, leaving 11 bases of the junction unmatched. Full variable domain (missing parts from reference TRBV28 and TRBJ2-1): DVKVTQSSRYLVKRTGEKVFLECVQDMDHENMFWYRQDPGLGLRLIYFSYDVKMKEKGDIPEGYSVSREKKERFSLILESASTNQTSMYLCASSLGGSGTIYEQFFGPGTRLTVL.